This T cell receptor (beta chain) stems from a study of blood T cell repertoires in COVID-19. With respect to this clone: One end of the junction is discordant with germline, which a read error may explain.

Repertoires were generated with immunoSEQ multiplex PCR, while TCRdb's copy carries only in-frame clones and drops some. The table records hundreds of thousands of clones, around 90% of them present only once. Germline V gives CDR1 SGDLS, CDR2 YYNGEE. This CDR3 has 12 residues. The V and J genes are TRBV9 and TRBJ2-1; the D gene is possibly TRBD2 (5 bases). The sequence was obtained from a man aged 55 to 70 who had recovered from COVID-19. The sample comprised PBMCs or T cells enriched from blood (not recorded which). The CDR3 spells CASSPTGSTRVF. CDR3 nucleotide sequence: TGTGCCAGCAGCCCTACGGGAAGCACGCGCGTCTTC.